This T cell receptor beta chain was documented in a study of early T cells in non-severe SARS-CoV-2 infection. Overall study: Bulk RNA isolated from unsorted whole blood underwent sequencing; chains were not paired. Study-level points and caveats: Sequences matched to VDJdb favored anti-spike CD8 responses, while private and CD4 specificities were missed.

The CDR3 covers 14 residues. Germline V gene lookup returns CDR1 SQVTM and CDR2 ANQGSEA. V dropped 4 bases and J dropped 6; count of bases not matched to a gene: 9. Each CDR3 protein is one row after TCRdb ran MiXCR on the 5' RACE reads. The table records under 85,000 distinct CDR3 sequences, about 12% of them present only once. This clonotype was counted many times. No antigen is known for it. The sample consisted of whole blood, taken at baseline. V and J are TRBV29-1 and TRBJ2-1; 7 bases are shared with TRBD2. The TCR originated in an adult who was a healthcare worker with PCR-confirmed SARS-CoV-2 infection or an uninfected control (not recorded which). The donor label of this sample is uncertain. The CDR3: CSVGKSGAGNEQFF. DNA of the CDR3: TGCAGCGTTGGTAAGAGCGGGGCGGGCAATGAGCAGTTCTTC.